This is a list of T cell receptor beta chains from one sample in a study of regulatory T cells in long-lasting Graves disease. One entry per CDR3 protein, called by TCRdb with MiXCR from the multiplex PCR reads. Of approximately 360,000 distinct CDR3 sequences in the sample, approximately 12% are singletons; the top ten hold around 18%. These records were also assigned to another study, of T cells in Graves' hyperthyroidism and ophthalmopathy.

This material consisted of peripheral blood mononuclear cells (PBMCs), taken at new diagnosis, from a patient treated with antithyroid drugs. The receptors stem from a woman between 18 and 30 years old with Graves disease. CDR3s include the opening cysteine and the closing phenylalanine or tryptophan.

CDR3 length	J gene	V gene	CDR3 protein
15	TRBJ2-7	TRBV4-2	CASSQALDRVYEQYF
15	TRBJ1-2	TRBV20-1	CSAESTRDRSYGYTF
15	TRBJ2-7	TRBV30	CAWSGLTSRPYEQYF
14	TRBJ1-4	TRBV12-3/TRBV12-4	CASSLGGLGEKLFF
14	TRBJ1-2	TRBV7-2	CASSQDRAYYGYTF
16	TRBJ2-7	TRBV12-3/TRBV12-4	CASSPGTGEHSYEQYF
17	TRBJ1-3	TRBV7-6	CASSPPQNTKAGNTIYF
14	TRBJ2-3	TRBV7-2	CASSLDGRPDTQYF
13	TRBJ2-1	TRBV7-2	CASRVFGDNEQFF
12	TRBJ1-2	TRBV5-1	CASSEGGDGYTF
12	TRBJ2-1	TRBV5-1	CASSLSPHEQFF
12	TRBJ1-5	TRBV6-9	CANNYSNQPQHF
14	TRBJ2-3	TRBV11-2	CASSLQGGTDTQYF
17	TRBJ2-3	TRBV20-1	CSAAPTLTSGNTDTQYF
16	TRBJ2-7	TRBV20-1	CSARDPFSGVSYEQYF
14	TRBJ1-2	TRBV12-5	CASGSSKTNYGYTF
14	TRBJ1-4	TRBV11-2	CASSLDGAYEKLSF
18	TRBJ2-4	TRBV25-1	CASSPGWREQLAKNIQYF
15	TRBJ2-5	TRBV20-1	CSASVRGGLQETQYF
12	TRBJ2-1	TRBV5-6	CASSFSGREQFF
16	TRBJ2-1	TRBV24-1	CATSDSSLVGYNEQFF
14	TRBJ1-6	TRBV6-2/TRBV6-3	CASSYGTGHSPLHF